This T cell receptor (beta chain) derives from a study of breast tumors, draining lymph nodes, adjacent tissues. Study outcomes and limitations: Tumors had less TCR diversity than lymph nodes, more than nontumor tissue. Tumor and nontumor repertoires were significantly more similar in luminal-like than in basal-like breast cancer. The lymph node origin of tumor T cells was framed as consistent with a hypothesis, not demonstrated.

Trimming removed 1 base at V and 14 bases at J, with 18 bases between. Germline CDR1 is LGHDT and CDR2 is YNNKEL (reference sequence). The CDR3 covers 15 residues. This clonotype appeared many times. Antigen unknown. The lymph nodes were axillary draining lymph nodes from breast cancer patients. TCRdb called the multiplex PCR reads again in MiXCR, with one record for every CDR3 protein. The sample comprises about 200,000 distinct CDR3 sequences, 25% to 40% of which are singletons, and roughly 4.3% rests with the top ten. The TCR was taken from a female donor with breast cancer. Some clones in this sample may be carry-over from other donors' samples. Specimen: axillary lymph node tissue. The chain couples TRBV3-1 to TRBJ1-6; tentative D call: TRBD1 (5 bases). CDR3 protein: CASSQAVGTPGTLHF. CDR3 DNA: TGTGCCAGCAGCCAAGCGGTAGGGACGCCGGGAACCCTCCACTTT.